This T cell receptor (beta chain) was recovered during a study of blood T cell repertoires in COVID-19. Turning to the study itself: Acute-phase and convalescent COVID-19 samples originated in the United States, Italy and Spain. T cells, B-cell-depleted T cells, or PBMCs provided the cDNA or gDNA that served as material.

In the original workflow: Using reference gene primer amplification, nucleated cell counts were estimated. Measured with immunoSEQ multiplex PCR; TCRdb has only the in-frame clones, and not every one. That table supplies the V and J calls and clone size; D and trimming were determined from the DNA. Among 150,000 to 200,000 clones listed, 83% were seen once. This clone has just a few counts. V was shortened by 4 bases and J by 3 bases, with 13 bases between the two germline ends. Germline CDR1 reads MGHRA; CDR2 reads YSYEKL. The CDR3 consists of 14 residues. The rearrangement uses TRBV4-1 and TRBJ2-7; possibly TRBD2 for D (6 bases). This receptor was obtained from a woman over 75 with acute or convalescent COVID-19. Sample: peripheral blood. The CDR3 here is CASSLPGLGYEQYF. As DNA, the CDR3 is TGCGCCAGCAGCCTTCCGGGACTGGGCTACGAGCAGTACTTC.